This T cell receptor (beta chain) was profiled in a study of cytomegalovirus exposure and HLA in healthy donors. Study observations and caveats: Some V segments, including TRBV6-2 and TRBV6-3, were excluded as indistinguishable. Being productive about 87% or about 30% of the time was typical of most TCR beta V segments in an earlier analysis. Per published reports, the classifier diagnosed cytomegalovirus status with high specificity and sensitivity. TCR beta chains numbering under 200 were designated cytomegalovirus-associated.

PCR amplification relied on 60 Vbeta primers (plus 13 Jbeta primers). Measured with immunoSEQ multiplex PCR; TCRdb has only the in-frame clones, and not every one. Of 150,000 to 200,000 clones in the sample, 65% to 80% were seen once. Note on this clone: Its antigen is unknown.

This CDR3 has 15 amino acids. Looked up from germline, CDR1 is SGHRS and CDR2 is YFSETQ. Germline trimming cut 4 bases from V and 2 bases from J; bases unmatched to any gene: 5. Sequencing input: PBMCs. The receptor comes from a female donor in good health and CMV-seronegative. The chain carries TRBV5-1 and TRBJ2-3, with 9 bases aligning to TRBD2. CDR3 nucleotide sequence: TGCGCCAGCAGCGCCGCGGGAGGGCTCACAGATACGCAGTATTTT. This encodes CASSAAGGLTDTQYF.